A single sample is the source of the 12 T cell receptor beta chains below, sequenced in a study of CD8+ T cells in alopecia areata. Noted treatment: oral pan-JAK inhibitor, 5-10 mg twice daily. After isolation, RNA underwent reverse transcription to generate cDNA as the sequencing template. Data came from immunoSEQ multiplex PCR; TCRdb stores just in-frame clones and leaves some out. The sample records 95,000 to 100,000 clones, 50% to 60% being singletons. Sequencing was performed on CD8+ T cells sorted from blood, taken at approximately week 60, from a patient treated with tofacitinib. These receptor sequences come from a human donor with alopecia areata.

This clone has only one observation. The genes are TRBV7-6 and TRBJ2-5, with unresolved D. The germline V gene encodes CDR1 SGHVS and CDR2 FNYEAQ. The CDR3 is 13 residues long. V was pared by 7 bases and J by 3 bases, with 12 bases between. DNA for the CDR3: TGTGCCAGCAACCCCAACGGAAAAGAGACCCAGTACTTC. As protein: CASNPNGKETQYF.

This clone has just one count. The CDR3 region has the DNA TGTGCCAGCAGCTTAGGGTTCGCTGAAGCTTTCTTT. It encodes CASSLGFAEAFF. This chain links TRBV5-4 with TRBJ1-1; D remains unclear. Trimming cost V 2 bases and J 6 bases, with 8 bases left between them. CDR1 and CDR2 from the germline V gene are SGHNT and YYREEE (reference sequence). The CDR3 contains 12 residues.

This clone has only one observation. DNA for the CDR3: TGTGCCAGCAGCTTAGCGGTCAGGGGGTCCTCTGGAAACACCATATATTTT. As protein: CASSLAVRGSSGNTIYF. The rearrangement joins TRBV7-8 to TRBJ1-3, with 7 positions matching TRBD1. The V gene's germline CDR1 is SGHVS and CDR2 FQNEAQ. There are 17 residues in the CDR3. V trimming: 0 bases; J trimming: 0 bases; junction bases outside the gene matches: 5.

In this sample, this clone turned up a few times. This chain uses TRBV27 with TRBJ1-5; no reliable D call. The CDR3 consists of 13 residues. Trimming took 0 bases from V and 7 from J, leaving 7 bases between them. Per the germline V gene, CDR1 is MNHEY and CDR2 is SMNVEV (reference sequence). The DNA for the CDR3 is TGTGCCAGCAGTTTATCAGGAGCCCAGCCCCAGCATTTT. It encodes CASSLSGAQPQHF.

This clone was picked up a small number of times. V and J are TRBV14 and TRBJ2-2; D is unresolved. This CDR3 is built from 15 residues. Germline V gene sequence: CDR1 SGHDN, CDR2 FVKESK. V lost 11 bases to trimming and J lost 1 base, with 17 bases between them. CDR3 coding DNA: TGTGCCCGCTTCTCAGTATCACGGAACACCGGGGAGCTGTTTTTT. It yields the protein CARFSVSRNTGELFF.

This clone was counted a few times. The chain is built from TRBV2 and TRBJ1-1, with D maybe TRBD1 (6 bases). V lost 10 bases and J 1 base, leaving 16 bases between the germline ends. The CDR3 is made up of 14 amino acids. Germline loops: CDR1 SNHLY, CDR2 FYNNEI. The chain's CDR3 is CANNVQGWNTEAFF. DNA of the CDR3: TGTGCCAATAACGTTCAGGGGTGGAACACTGAAGCTTTCTTT.

This clone was seen a handful of times. This rearrangement joins TRBV29-1 to TRBJ1-1; D is ambiguous. CDR1 is SQVTM, CDR2 ANQGSEA, per germline. V lost 6 bases to trimming and J lost 6 bases, with 17 bases between them. CDR3 length: 13 residues. The CDR3 DNA reads as TGCAGCGTCTGTTCGGAGCTAGGCGCTGAAGCTTTCTTT. Amino acid sequence: CSVCSELGAEAFF.

This clone has more than one count but fewer than ten. The J gene is TRBJ2-3, the V gene TRBV7-8, with D tentatively TRBD1 (6 bases). From germline, CDR1 is SGHVS and CDR2 FQNEAQ. V dropped 3 bases and J dropped 6 bases, with 13 bases sitting between them. The CDR3 loop spans 14 amino acids. The CDR3 coding sequence is TGTGCCAGCAGCTTTGACAGGTGGTCGGATACGCAGTATTTT. Its protein is CASSFDRWSDTQYF. Combining the CDR3 with reference TRBV7-8 and TRBJ2-3 gives the whole variable domain GAGVSQSPRYKVAKRGQDVALRCDPISGHVSLFWYQQALGQGPEFLTYFQNEAQLDKSGLPSDRFFAERPEGSVSTLKIQRTQQEDSAVYLCASSFDRWSDTQYFGPGTRLTVL.

The chain carries TRBV4-1 and TRBJ1-1; D is possibly TRBD1 (5 bases). Between the trimmed V and J ends, which lost 2 bases and 4 bases, there was a span of 20 bases. This CDR3 contains 17 residues. Germline V gives CDR1 MGHRA, CDR2 YSYEKL. The CDR3 region has the DNA TGCGCCAGCAGCCAAACTACCCGTGGGGCGCGAGGCACTGAAGCTTTCTTT. Translated, it gives CASSQTTRGARGTEAFF.

This clone occurred a few times. The chain employs TRBV29-1 and TRBJ2-4, with D unresolved. The CDR3 loop spans 12 amino acids. CDR1 and CDR2 (germline): SQVTM, ANQGSEA. The V end was cut by 5 bases, the J end by 0 bases, with 5 bases between. The DNA of the CDR3 is TGCAGCGTTTATCTAGCCAAAAACATTCAGTACTTC. Translation: CSVYLAKNIQYF.

Only a few counts were recorded for this clone. The chain links TRBV27 to TRBJ2-1, with 7 bases fitting TRBD2. The CDR3 contains 16 residues. The germline gives CDR1 MNHEY, CDR2 SMNVEV (reference sequence). The ends lost 8 bases at V and 4 bases at J; junction bases unmatched: 14. DNA of the CDR3: TGTGCCAGCCAAGTGGGGGGGATTCGATCTTACAATGAGCAGTTCTTC. It codes for CASQVGGIRSYNEQFF.

V is TRBV29-1 and J is TRBJ1-1; TRBD1 agrees at 12 bases. CDR3 length equals 16 residues. Germline CDR1 reads SQVTM; CDR2 reads ANQGSEA. The ends lost 4 bases at V and 7 bases at J; junction bases unmatched: 13. CDR3 sequence: CSVGGDRGRVTNEAFF. In DNA, the CDR3 is TGCAGCGTTGGTGGGGACAGGGGGCGGGTTACGAATGAAGCTTTCTTT.